The clone carrying this T cell receptor (beta chain) has only a few counts. Its target is unknown. The CDR3 runs 13 residues. In germline, CDR1 is SGHNT, CDR2 YENEEA. The V segment lost 5 bases and the J segment 2 bases; nucleotides outside the gene matches: 3. The sample originates from a study of vaccination and CD4 T cells after COVID-19. Cultured CD4+ T-cell DNA underwent Oncomine TCR Beta short-read sequencing. Genomic DNA extraction was carried out from cultured CD4+ T cells. MiXCR was run by TCRdb on the PCR reads, yielding one entry per CDR3 protein. The sample contains some 11,000 distinct CDR3 sequences, under 35% of which appear only once. Treatment denoted: approximately 10-day PBMC culture with coronavirus spike peptide pools or control peptides (ViraFEST assay). Before TCRs were sequenced, ViraFEST expanded antigen-specific T cells with peptide pools.

This chain connects TRBV11-3 to TRBJ2-7, with 7 bases that match TRBD1. This receptor was identified in a human donor who received a COVID-19 vaccine. The specimen comprised CD4+ T cells from blood, cultured in vitro, sampled before SARS-CoV-2 vaccination. The CDR3 DNA sequence: TGTGCCAGCAGCCGGGGACAGCCCTACGAGCAGTACTTC. Its translation: CASSRGQPYEQYF.